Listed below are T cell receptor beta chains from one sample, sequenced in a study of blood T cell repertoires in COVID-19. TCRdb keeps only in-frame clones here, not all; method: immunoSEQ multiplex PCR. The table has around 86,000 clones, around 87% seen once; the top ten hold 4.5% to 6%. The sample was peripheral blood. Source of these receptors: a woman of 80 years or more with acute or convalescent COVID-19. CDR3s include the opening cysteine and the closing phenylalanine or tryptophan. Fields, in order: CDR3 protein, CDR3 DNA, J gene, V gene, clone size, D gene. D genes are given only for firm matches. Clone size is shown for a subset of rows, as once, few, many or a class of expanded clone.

CDR3aa: CASSLAGGGYTF
CDR3nt: TGCGCCAGCAGCTTGGCTGGAGGGGGCTACACCTTC
j_gene: TRBJ1-2
v_gene: TRBV5-1
abundance: .
d_gene: .

CDR3aa: CATSGTAYNEQFF
CDR3nt: TGTGCCACCTCGGGGACAGCCTACAATGAGCAGTTCTTC
j_gene: TRBJ2-1
v_gene: TRBV19
abundance: few
d_gene: TRBD1

CDR3aa: CSVDLTSGRARETQYF
CDR3nt: TGCAGCGTTGACCTAACTAGCGGGAGGGCCCGTGAGACCCAGTACTTC
j_gene: TRBJ2-5
v_gene: TRBV29-1
abundance: .
d_gene: TRBD2

CDR3aa: CASSALRTGRTDTQYF
CDR3nt: TGTGCCAGCAGTGCCCTTAGGACAGGGCGCACAGATACGCAGTATTTT
j_gene: TRBJ2-3
v_gene: TRBV6-1
abundance: .
d_gene: TRBD1

CDR3aa: CASSQDAMSGYEQYF
CDR3nt: TGCGCCAGCAGCCAAGATGCCATGTCGGGCTACGAGCAGTACTTC
j_gene: TRBJ2-7
v_gene: TRBV4-1
abundance: .
d_gene: .

CDR3aa: CASSFPTGMNTEAFF
CDR3nt: TGTGCCAGCAGCTTCCCGACAGGGATGAACACTGAAGCTTTCTTT
j_gene: TRBJ1-1
v_gene: TRBV5-4
abundance: .
d_gene: TRBD1

CDR3aa: CASSTGTGLGYTF
CDR3nt: TGTGCCAGTAGCACCGGGACAGGGTTGGGCTACACCTTC
j_gene: TRBJ1-2
v_gene: TRBV19
abundance: .
d_gene: TRBD1

CDR3aa: CAISDPGQGAANYGYTF
CDR3nt: TGTGCCATCAGTGACCCGGGACAGGGGGCTGCTAACTATGGCTACACCTTC
j_gene: TRBJ1-2
v_gene: TRBV10-3
abundance: .
d_gene: TRBD1

CDR3aa: CASSPQAGSGTEAFF
CDR3nt: TGTGCCAGCAGCCCCCAGGCAGGGTCGGGCACTGAAGCTTTCTTT
j_gene: TRBJ1-1
v_gene: TRBV6-6
abundance: once
d_gene: .

CDR3aa: CASSQDAAGTLKLFF
CDR3nt: TGTGCCAGCAGCCAAGATGCGGCAGGGACATTGAAACTGTTTTTT
j_gene: TRBJ1-4
v_gene: TRBV3-1/TRBV3-2
abundance: .
d_gene: .

CDR3aa: CASSVGQGVGYGYTF
CDR3nt: TGTGCCAGCAGCGTAGGACAGGGGGTAGGGTATGGCTACACCTTC
j_gene: TRBJ1-2
v_gene: TRBV9
abundance: .
d_gene: TRBD1

CDR3aa: CASSPEVAGMGNEQFF
CDR3nt: TGCGCCAGCAGCCCGGAGGTAGCGGGGATGGGCAATGAGCAGTTCTTC
j_gene: TRBJ2-1
v_gene: TRBV5-1
abundance: .
d_gene: TRBD2

CDR3aa: CASKLQGRDNEQFF
CDR3nt: TGTGCCAGCAAGCTACAGGGTAGGGACAATGAGCAGTTCTTC
j_gene: TRBJ2-1
v_gene: TRBV6-6
abundance: .
d_gene: .

CDR3aa: CASTPGGAEQFF
CDR3nt: TGTGCCAGTACCCCCGGGGGGGCTGAGCAGTTCTTC
j_gene: TRBJ2-1
v_gene: TRBV19
abundance: .
d_gene: TRBD2

CDR3aa: CASSPLGLTDNEQFF
CDR3nt: TGTGCCAGCAGTCCTCTGGGACTGACTGACAATGAGCAGTTCTTC
j_gene: TRBJ2-1
v_gene: TRBV6-5
abundance: few
d_gene: .

CDR3aa: CASSPGQSNTEAFF
CDR3nt: TGCGCCAGCAGCCCTGGACAGAGTAACACTGAAGCTTTCTTT
j_gene: TRBJ1-1
v_gene: TRBV5-1
abundance: .
d_gene: .

CDR3aa: CASSFPQGKQPQHF
CDR3nt: TGTGCCAGCAGTTTTCCACAGGGCAAACAGCCCCAGCATTTT
j_gene: TRBJ1-5
v_gene: TRBV28
abundance: .
d_gene: .

CDR3aa: CASSQGLAGGEETQYF
CDR3nt: TGTGCCAGCAGCCAAGGACTAGCGGGGGGGGAAGAGACCCAGTACTTC
j_gene: TRBJ2-5
v_gene: TRBV14
abundance: .
d_gene: TRBD2

CDR3aa: CASSLETGLEQYF
CDR3nt: TGCGCCAGCAGCCTTGAAACAGGGCTCGAGCAGTACTTC
j_gene: TRBJ2-7
v_gene: TRBV5-1
abundance: .
d_gene: .

CDR3aa: CASSQAGGLTDTQYF
CDR3nt: TGTGCCAGCAGCCAAGCGGGGGGGCTGACAGATACGCAGTATTTT
j_gene: TRBJ2-3
v_gene: TRBV11-2
abundance: .
d_gene: TRBD2

CDR3aa: CASSLEGGAVGDTQYF
CDR3nt: TGCGCCAGCAGCCTAGAGGGGGGGGCCGTCGGAGATACGCAGTATTTT
j_gene: TRBJ2-3
v_gene: TRBV4-3
abundance: .
d_gene: .

CDR3aa: CASSFGSGTGRVEQYF
CDR3nt: TGTGCCAGCAGTTTCGGTTCCGGGACAGGCCGCGTGGAGCAGTACTTC
j_gene: TRBJ2-7
v_gene: TRBV27
abundance: once
d_gene: TRBD1

CDR3aa: CSVVGGKWGDAYEQYF
CDR3nt: TGCAGCGTTGTAGGGGGCAAATGGGGAGATGCCTACGAGCAGTACTTC
j_gene: TRBJ2-7
v_gene: TRBV29-1
abundance: .
d_gene: TRBD1

CDR3aa: CASSGLAGIAGELFF
CDR3nt: TGTGCCAGCAGCGGACTAGCGGGAATCGCCGGGGAGCTGTTTTTT
j_gene: TRBJ2-2
v_gene: TRBV11-2
abundance: .
d_gene: TRBD2

CDR3aa: CASSSGVGTEAFF
CDR3nt: TGTGCCAGCAGTTCGGGAGTTGGCACTGAAGCTTTCTTT
j_gene: TRBJ1-1
v_gene: TRBV6-2/TRBV6-3
abundance: .
d_gene: .

CDR3aa: CAWEGAWTNGYTF
CDR3nt: TGTGCCTGGGAGGGGGCTTGGACGAATGGCTACACCTTC
j_gene: TRBJ1-2
v_gene: TRBV30
abundance: .
d_gene: TRBD1

CDR3aa: CASSWGQGSNQPQHF
CDR3nt: TGCGCCAGCAGCTGGGGGCAGGGAAGCAATCAGCCCCAGCATTTT
j_gene: TRBJ1-5
v_gene: TRBV5-1
abundance: .
d_gene: .

CDR3aa: CASSPLTDGYTF
CDR3nt: TGTGCCAGCTCACCCCTAACAGATGGCTACACCTTC
j_gene: TRBJ1-2
v_gene: TRBV18
abundance: .
d_gene: .

CDR3aa: CASSSRGRSNQPQHF
CDR3nt: TGTGCCAGCAGTAGCAGGGGTAGGAGCAATCAGCCCCAGCATTTT
j_gene: TRBJ1-5
v_gene: TRBV6-5
abundance: .
d_gene: .

CDR3aa: CASSQGTGRRETQYF
CDR3nt: TGTGCCAGCAGCCAGGGGACAGGGCGAAGAGAGACCCAGTACTTC
j_gene: TRBJ2-5
v_gene: TRBV3-1/TRBV3-2
abundance: .
d_gene: TRBD1

CDR3aa: CASSVAPWTSGGRETQYF
CDR3nt: TGTGCCAGCAGCGTAGCCCCCTGGACTAGCGGGGGGAGAGAGACCCAGTACTTC
j_gene: TRBJ2-5
v_gene: TRBV9
abundance: .
d_gene: TRBD2

CDR3aa: CACRGPGGNTEAFF
CDR3nt: TGTGCCTGCAGAGGACCGGGAGGAAACACTGAAGCTTTCTTT
j_gene: TRBJ1-1
v_gene: TRBV30
abundance: .
d_gene: .

CDR3aa: CASSLEGGATNEQYF
CDR3nt: TGTGCCAGCAGCTTAGAAGGGGGGGCAACGAACGAGCAGTACTTC
j_gene: TRBJ2-7
v_gene: TRBV11-2
abundance: .
d_gene: .

CDR3aa: CAIRDPAGTGVSGANVLTF
CDR3nt: TGTGCCATCAGGGATCCTGCCGGGACAGGGGTCTCTGGGGCCAACGTCCTGACTTTC
j_gene: TRBJ2-6
v_gene: TRBV10-3
abundance: once
d_gene: TRBD1

CDR3aa: CASSLRGGLNSDEQYF
CDR3nt: TGTGCCAGCAGCTTAAGAGGGGGTTTAAACTCTGACGAGCAGTACTTC
j_gene: TRBJ2-7
v_gene: TRBV7-3
abundance: .
d_gene: .

CDR3aa: CASSLNRGSSPLHF
CDR3nt: TGTGCCAGCAGTTTAAACAGGGGTAGTTCACCCCTCCACTTT
j_gene: TRBJ1-6
v_gene: TRBV27
abundance: once
d_gene: TRBD1

CDR3aa: CASSPNGGGTDTQYF
CDR3nt: TGCGCCAGCAGCCCGAACGGAGGGGGCACAGATACGCAGTATTTT
j_gene: TRBJ2-3
v_gene: TRBV5-1
abundance: once
d_gene: .

CDR3aa: CASSIGGGQGWELFF
CDR3nt: TGTGCCAGCAGCATTGGTGGGGGCCAGGGGTGGGAGCTGTTTTTT
j_gene: TRBJ2-2
v_gene: TRBV7-8
abundance: .
d_gene: .

CDR3aa: CASGTSGGAGNEQFF
CDR3nt: TGTGCTAGTGGTACTAGCGGGGGGGCGGGCAATGAGCAGTTCTTC
j_gene: TRBJ2-1
v_gene: TRBV12-5
abundance: .
d_gene: TRBD2

CDR3aa: CASSLGGAGNEQFF
CDR3nt: TGTGCCAGCAGCCTCGGGGGGGCCGGCAATGAGCAGTTCTTC
j_gene: TRBJ2-1
v_gene: TRBV3-1/TRBV3-2
abundance: .
d_gene: TRBD2

CDR3aa: CASSFGLAGELFF
CDR3nt: TGTGCCAGCAGCTTCGGACTAGCCGGGGAGCTGTTTTTT
j_gene: TRBJ2-2
v_gene: TRBV12-3/TRBV12-4
abundance: .
d_gene: TRBD2

CDR3aa: CASSLSGGGGYTF
CDR3nt: TGTGCCAGCAGTTTATCGGGGGGTGGGGGCTACACCTTC
j_gene: TRBJ1-2
v_gene: TRBV27
abundance: .
d_gene: .

CDR3aa: CASSLVRGGSTGELFF
CDR3nt: TGTGCCAGCAGCTTAGTCCGCGGGGGGTCAACCGGGGAGCTGTTTTTT
j_gene: TRBJ2-2
v_gene: TRBV13
abundance: .
d_gene: TRBD2

CDR3aa: CASSAGQGRDQPQHF
CDR3nt: TGTGCCAGCAGCGCGGGACAGGGACGGGATCAGCCCCAGCATTTT
j_gene: TRBJ1-5
v_gene: TRBV9
abundance: .
d_gene: TRBD1

CDR3aa: CASSYGGTNYGYTF
CDR3nt: TGTGCCAGCAGTTACGGGGGCACCAACTATGGCTACACCTTC
j_gene: TRBJ1-2
v_gene: TRBV6-2/TRBV6-3
abundance: .
d_gene: .

CDR3aa: CASSVVGPSTDTQYF
CDR3nt: TGCGCCAGCAGCGTTGTGGGGCCTAGCACAGATACGCAGTATTTT
j_gene: TRBJ2-3
v_gene: TRBV5-1
abundance: .
d_gene: .

CDR3aa: CASSLGQVNSPLHF
CDR3nt: TGCGCCAGCAGCTTGGGACAGGTGAATTCACCCCTCCACTTT
j_gene: TRBJ1-6
v_gene: TRBV5-1
abundance: .
d_gene: .

CDR3aa: CAWSGGLGISTDTQYF
CDR3nt: TGTGCCTGGAGCGGGGGGTTGGGGATTAGCACAGATACGCAGTATTTT
j_gene: TRBJ2-3
v_gene: TRBV30
abundance: .
d_gene: TRBD2

CDR3aa: CASSSTRQATLLF
CDR3nt: TGTGCCAGCAGTTCCACACGACAGGCCACTTTACTCTTC
j_gene: TRBJ1-2
v_gene: TRBV6-5
abundance: once
d_gene: .